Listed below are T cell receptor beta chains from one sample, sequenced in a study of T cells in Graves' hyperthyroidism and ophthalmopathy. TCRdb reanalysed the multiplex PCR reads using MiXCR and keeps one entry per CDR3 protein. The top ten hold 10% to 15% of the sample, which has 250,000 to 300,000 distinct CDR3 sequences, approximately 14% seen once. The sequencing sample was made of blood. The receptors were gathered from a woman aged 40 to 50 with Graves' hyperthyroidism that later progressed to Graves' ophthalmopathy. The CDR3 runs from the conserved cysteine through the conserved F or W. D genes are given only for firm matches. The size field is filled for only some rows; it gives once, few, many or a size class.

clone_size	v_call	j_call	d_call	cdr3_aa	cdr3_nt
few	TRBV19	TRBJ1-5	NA	CASSTSFMIRPQHF	TGTGCCAGTAGTACCTCTTTTATGATCCGACCCCAGCATTTT
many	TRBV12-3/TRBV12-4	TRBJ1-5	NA	CASSLDRYQPQHF	TGTGCCAGCAGTTTAGATAGATATCAGCCCCAGCATTTT
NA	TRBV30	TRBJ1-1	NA	CAWSGPGVNTEAFF	TGTGCCTGGAGTGGACCGGGGGTAAACACTGAAGCTTTCTTT
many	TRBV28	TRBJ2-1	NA	CASSLGNEQFF	TGTGCCAGCAGCTTAGGAAATGAGCAGTTCTTC
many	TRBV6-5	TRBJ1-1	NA	CASSYSTLGNTEAFF	TGTGCCAGCAGTTACTCAACCCTCGGGAACACTGAAGCTTTCTTT
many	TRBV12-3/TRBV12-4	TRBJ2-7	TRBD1	CASSPRDSLLTHEQYF	TGTGCCAGCAGTCCCCGGGACAGCCTCCTGACCCACGAGCAGTACTTC
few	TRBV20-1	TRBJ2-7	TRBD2	CSARAVTSGGTYEQYF	TGCAGTGCTAGAGCCGTGACTAGCGGGGGCACCTACGAGCAGTACTTC
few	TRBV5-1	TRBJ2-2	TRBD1	CASSFGITGASTGELFF	TGCGCCAGCAGCTTTGGTATAACAGGGGCGAGCACCGGGGAGCTGTTTTTT
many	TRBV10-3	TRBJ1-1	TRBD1	CAIRDLGQGNTEAFF	TGTGCCATCAGAGACCTGGGACAGGGTAACACTGAAGCTTTCTTT
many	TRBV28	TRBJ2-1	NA	CASSFWHSNEQFF	TGTGCCAGCAGTTTCTGGCACTCCAATGAGCAGTTCTTC
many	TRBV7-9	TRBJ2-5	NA	CASSPAASYQETQYF	TGTGCCAGCAGCCCCGCGGCTTCGTACCAAGAGACCCAGTACTTC
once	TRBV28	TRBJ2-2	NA	CASSPSPFSAGSTGELFF	TGTGCCAGCAGCCCTTCTCCCTTTTCGGCAGGGAGCACCGGGGAGCTGTTTTTT
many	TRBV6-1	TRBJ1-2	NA	CASTPGSPYGYTF	TGTGCCAGCACCCCTGGGAGCCCCTATGGCTACACCTTC
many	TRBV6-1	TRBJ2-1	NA	CASRAPIEREQFF	TGTGCCAGCAGAGCCCCGATTGAACGTGAGCAGTTCTTC
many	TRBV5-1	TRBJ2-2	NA	CASSFFLENTGELFF	TGCGCCAGCAGCTTTTTCCTAGAGAACACCGGGGAGCTGTTTTTT
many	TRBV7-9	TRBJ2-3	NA	CASSPRLLDTDTQYF	TGTGCCAGCAGCCCAAGACTACTTGACACAGATACGCAGTATTTT
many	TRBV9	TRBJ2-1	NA	CASSVGGGTFNEQFF	TGTGCCAGCAGCGTTGGAGGGGGGACCTTCAATGAGCAGTTCTTC
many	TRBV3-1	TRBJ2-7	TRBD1	CASSPYPGQGAGPLYEQYF	TGTGCCAGCAGCCCATATCCGGGACAGGGGGCGGGTCCCCTCTACGAGCAGTACTTC
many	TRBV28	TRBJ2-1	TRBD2	CASRNRLAGPSYNEQFF	TGTGCCAGCAGGAACAGACTAGCGGGCCCCTCCTACAATGAGCAGTTCTTC
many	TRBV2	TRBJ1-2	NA	CASSSYQSLWDYTF	TGTGCCAGCAGCAGTTACCAGAGCCTGTGGGACTACACCTTC
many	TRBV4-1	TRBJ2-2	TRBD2	CASRTFSGSQAGELFF	TGCGCCAGCCGTACCTTTAGCGGGAGTCAAGCCGGGGAGCTGTTTTTT
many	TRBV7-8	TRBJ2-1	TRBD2	CASSLGTSGSFPYNEQFF	TGTGCCAGCAGCTTAGGGACTAGCGGGAGCTTCCCCTACAATGAGCAGTTCTTC
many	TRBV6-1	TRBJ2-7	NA	CASSQLQGTEQYF	TGTGCCAGCAGCCAACTTCAGGGCACCGAGCAGTACTTC
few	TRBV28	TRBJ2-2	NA	CASSLWFNTGELFF	TGTGCCAGCAGTTTATGGTTCAACACCGGGGAGCTGTTTTTT
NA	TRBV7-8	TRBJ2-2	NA	CASSDREQGIGELFF	TGTGCCAGCAGCGATCGGGAACAGGGCATCGGGGAGCTGTTTTTT
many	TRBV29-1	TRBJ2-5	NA	CSVDGTEETQYF	TGCAGCGTTGATGGAACGGAGGAGACCCAGTACTTC
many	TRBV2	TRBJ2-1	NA	CATRGGGVLSSYNEQFF	TGTGCCACACGAGGAGGAGGGGTTCTAAGCTCCTACAATGAGCAGTTCTTC
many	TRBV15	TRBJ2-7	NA	CATSRAGFAYEQYF	TGTGCCACCAGCCGGGCGGGGTTCGCCTACGAGCAGTACTTC
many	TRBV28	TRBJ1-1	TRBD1	CASSQRTGNTEAFF	TGTGCCAGCAGCCAGAGGACAGGTAACACTGAAGCTTTCTTT
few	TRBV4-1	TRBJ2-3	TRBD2	CASSQLAGGPADTQYF	TGCGCCAGCAGCCAACTAGCGGGAGGGCCAGCAGATACGCAGTATTTT
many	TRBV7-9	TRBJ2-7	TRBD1	CASRSDRGQEQYF	TGTGCCAGCAGGAGCGACAGGGGGCAGGAGCAGTACTTC
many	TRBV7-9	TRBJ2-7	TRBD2	CASSWDYGYEQYF	TGTGCCAGCAGCTGGGACTATGGGTACGAGCAGTACTTC
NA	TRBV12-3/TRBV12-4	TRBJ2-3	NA	CASSITFDVDTQYF	TGTGCCAGCAGTATAACGTTCGACGTGGATACGCAGTATTTT
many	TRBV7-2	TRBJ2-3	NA	CASSLGFSTDTQYF	TGTGCCAGCAGCTTAGGATTCTCCACAGATACGCAGTATTTT
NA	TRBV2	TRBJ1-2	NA	CASSDLGPWAINYGYTF	TGTGCCAGCAGTGACCTGGGACCCTGGGCCATTAACTATGGCTACACCTTC
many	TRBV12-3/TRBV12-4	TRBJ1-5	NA	CASSLTIGQGGNQPQHF	TGTGCCAGCAGTTTAACAATAGGGCAGGGCGGCAATCAGCCCCAGCATTTT
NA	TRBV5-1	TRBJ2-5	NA	CASSFLGWETQYF	TGCGCCAGCAGCTTCCTTGGGTGGGAGACCCAGTACTTC
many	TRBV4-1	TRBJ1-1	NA	CASSHQGLVKIGTEAFF	TGCGCCAGCAGCCACCAGGGGCTGGTTAAGATAGGCACTGAAGCTTTCTTT
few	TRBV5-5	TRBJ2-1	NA	CASSRQVGAAYNEQFF	TGTGCCAGCAGCCGGCAGGTGGGGGCTGCCTACAATGAGCAGTTCTTC
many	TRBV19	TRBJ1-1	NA	CASNQGSYTEAFF	TGTGCCAGTAACCAAGGATCGTACACTGAAGCTTTCTTT
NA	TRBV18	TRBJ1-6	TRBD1	CASSPPTGENSPRHF	TGTGCCAGCTCACCACCGACAGGGGAAAATTCACCCCGCCACTTT
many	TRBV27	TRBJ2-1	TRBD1	CASSFSNRGYNEQFF	TGTGCCAGCAGTTTTTCTAACAGGGGTTACAATGAGCAGTTCTTC